Below, 13 T cell receptor beta chains from the same sample are listed, as sequenced in a study of blood T cell repertoires in COVID-19. The repertoire was sequenced with immunoSEQ multiplex PCR; TCRdb's copy has only in-frame clones and lacks some. Of about 140,000 clones in the sample, roughly four fifths were seen once. Sequenced material: peripheral blood. Receptors originate from a human donor in a cohort sampled during active COVID-19.

The J gene is TRBJ1-2, the V gene TRBV6-1; 9 bases match TRBD1. The V segment lost 5 bases and the J segment 7 bases; nucleotides outside the gene matches: 11. In germline, CDR1 is MNHNS, CDR2 SASEGT. This CDR3 is 15 amino acids long. The DNA of the CDR3 is TGTGCCAGCAGTTCCGCCGGGACAGGGTCTAGTGGCTACACCTTC. The encoded protein is CASSSAGTGSSGYTF.

This chain links TRBV6-6 with TRBJ1-2; D is possibly TRBD1 (5 bases). The CDR3 extends over 14 amino acids. CDR1 is MNHNY, CDR2 SVGAGI, per germline (reference sequence). V gave up 6 bases and J gave up 1 base, with 12 bases separating them. CDR3: CASRLTDYNYGYTF. The CDR3 bases are TGTGCCAGCAGGCTGACAGATTATAACTATGGCTACACCTTC.

A word on this clone: This specimen includes other DNA sequences encoding the same CDR3. This chain uses TRBV5-1 with TRBJ1-1, with a weak D call TRBD1 (5 bases). The length of the CDR3 is 14 residues. V lost 2 bases, J lost 1 base, and 9 bases lay in between. Germline CDR1 and CDR2: SGHRS and YFSETQ. CDR3 bases: TGCGCCAGCAGCTTAGGGGCAGGGAACACTGAAGCTTTCTTT. Translation: CASSLGAGNTEAFF. Combining the CDR3 with reference TRBV5-1 and TRBJ1-1 gives the whole variable domain KAGVTQTPRYLIKTRGQQVTLSCSPISGHRSVSWYQQTPGQGLQFLFEYFSETQRNKGNFPGRFSGRQFSNSRSEMNVSTLELGDSALYLCASSLGAGNTEAFFGQGTRLTVV.

V and J are TRBV6-4 and TRBJ2-1; 9 bases agree with TRBD2. V lost 3 bases, J lost 0 bases, and 0 bases stayed unmatched. The CDR3 extends over 15 amino acids. Per the germline V gene, CDR1 is MRHNA and CDR2 is SNTAGT. The CDR3 sequence: CASSERGGSYNEQFF. Written as DNA, the CDR3 is TGTGCCAGCAGTGAGCGGGGGGGCTCCTACAATGAGCAGTTCTTC.

The V call is TRBV5-4, the J call TRBJ2-2; maybe TRBD2 (5 bases). The V gene's germline CDR1 is SGHNT and CDR2 YYREEE (reference sequence). The CDR3 contains 14 residues. V was cut by 3 bases and J by 1 base, with 7 bases left in between. The chain's CDR3 is CASSSRENTGELFF. CDR3 DNA: TGTGCCAGCAGCTCCCGGGAGAACACCGGGGAGCTGTTTTTT.

This clone was found once. The chain has TRBV27 and TRBJ1-6, with D uncertain. Germline lookup yields CDR1 MNHEY and CDR2 SMNVEV (reference sequence). This CDR3 spans 15 amino acids. Deletions cut 6 bases from V and 7 bases from J, with 16 bases between. The CDR3 sequence is CASSNTPGSNSPLHF. The CDR3 region has the DNA TGTGCCAGCAGCAATACCCCGGGTTCCAATTCACCCCTCCACTTT.

This chain uses TRBV5-1 with TRBJ2-6; D might be TRBD1 (5 bases). With 4 bases removed from V and 4 bases from J, the gap between germline ends came to 15 bases. From germline, CDR1 is SGHRS and CDR2 YFSETQ. This CDR3 spans 16 amino acids. CDR3 residues: CASSRTTGSGANVLTF. CDR3 bases: TGCGCCAGCAGCAGGACCACAGGATCGGGGGCCAACGTCCTGACTTTC.

This chain links TRBV4-1 with TRBJ2-1, with D tentatively TRBD2 (7 bases). The CDR3 sequence is 15 residues long. Trimming took 3 bases from V and 9 from J, leaving 18 bases between them. In germline, CDR1 is MGHRA, CDR2 YSYEKL. Here the CDR3 reads CASSQVEGGLGEQFF. The CDR3 DNA reads TGCGCCAGCAGCCAGGTAGAGGGGGGGCTGGGTGAGCAGTTCTTC.

The chain joins TRBV5-1 to TRBJ2-3, with 11 bases that match TRBD1. The CDR3 length is 15 residues. J gave up 6 bases and V 4 bases, and 7 bases lay outside the gene matches. Germline-derived CDR1 and CDR2 are SGHRS and YFSETQ. CDR3 in DNA: TGCGCCAGCAGCACCCGGACAGGGGGCAAGGATACGCAGTATTTT. Translation gives CASSTRTGGKDTQYF.

This chain uses TRBV18 with TRBJ1-1; the D gene is possibly TRBD1 (6 bases). Germline values: CDR1 KGHSH, CDR2 LQKENI. V dropped 5 bases and J dropped 5 bases, with 24 bases sitting between them. The CDR3 runs to 17 residues. DNA for the CDR3: TGTGCCAGCTCATCGGGCACACCAATCCTAACAGGGACTGAAGCTTTCTTT. Translation gives CASSSGTPILTGTEAFF. Full variable domain (outside the CDR3, taken from reference TRBV18 and TRBJ1-1): NAGVMQNPRHLVRRRGQEARLRCSPMKGHSHVYWYRQLPEEGLKFMVYLQKENIIDESGMPKERFSAEFPKEGPSILRIQQVVRGDSAAYFCASSSGTPILTGTEAFFGQGTRLTVV.

The chain has TRBV20-1 and TRBJ2-3; TRBD2 agrees at 11 bases. Germline CDR1 and CDR2: DFQATT and SNEGSKA (reference sequence). Trimming removed 3 bases from V and 3 bases from J; junction bases left unmatched: 8. CDR3 length equals 16 residues. The CDR3 protein is CSASYSGGDITDTQYF. The DNA for the CDR3 is TGCAGTGCTAGTTATAGCGGGGGGGACATTACAGATACGCAGTATTTT.

This clone was seen only once. The chain uses TRBV7-2 and TRBJ2-5; D gene ambiguous. V lost 0 bases and J lost 2, with 10 bases in between. Germline CDR1 SGHTA, CDR2 FQGNSA. This CDR3 has 15 amino acids. CDR3 protein: CASSLARRRQETQYF. For the CDR3, the DNA is TGTGCCAGCAGCTTAGCGCGGCGACGACAAGAGACCCAGTACTTC.

This clone has a handful of counts. V gene TRBV7-9 combines with J gene TRBJ2-7, with a possible D match to TRBD2 (6 bases). This CDR3 is built from 16 residues. Germline V gives CDR1 SEHNR, CDR2 FQNEAQ (reference sequence). V lost 3 bases and J lost 5, with 20 bases in between. CDR3 bases: TGTGCCAGCAGCTTTAGCGCGAGGCAGGGAGGCAACGAGCAGTACTTC. Translated: CASSFSARQGGNEQYF.